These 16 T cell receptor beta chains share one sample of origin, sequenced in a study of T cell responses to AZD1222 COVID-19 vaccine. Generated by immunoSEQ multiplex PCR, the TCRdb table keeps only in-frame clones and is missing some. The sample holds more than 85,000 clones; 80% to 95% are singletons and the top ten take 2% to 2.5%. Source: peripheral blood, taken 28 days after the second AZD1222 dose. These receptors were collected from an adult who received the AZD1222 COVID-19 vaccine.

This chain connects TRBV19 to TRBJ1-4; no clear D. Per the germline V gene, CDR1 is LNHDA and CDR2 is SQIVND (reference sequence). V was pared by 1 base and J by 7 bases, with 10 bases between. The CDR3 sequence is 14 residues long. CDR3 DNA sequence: TGTGCCAGTAGTATAGGTCGGGCGGTTGAAAAACTGTTTTTT. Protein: CASSIGRAVEKLFF. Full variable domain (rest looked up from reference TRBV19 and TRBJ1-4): DGGITQSPKYLFRKEGQNVTLSCEQNLNHDAMYWYRQDPGQGLRLIYYSQIVNDFQKGDIAEGYSVSREKKESFPLTVTSAQKNPTAFYLCASSIGRAVEKLFFGSGTQLSVL.

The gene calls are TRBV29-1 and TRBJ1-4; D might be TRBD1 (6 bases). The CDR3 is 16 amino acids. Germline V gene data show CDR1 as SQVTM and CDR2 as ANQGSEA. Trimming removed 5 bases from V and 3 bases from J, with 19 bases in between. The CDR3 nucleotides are TGCAGCGTTCTAGGACAGAGATGGGGGCCTAATGAAAAACTGTTTTTT. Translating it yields CSVLGQRWGPNEKLFF. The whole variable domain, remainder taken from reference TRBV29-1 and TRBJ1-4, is SAVISQKPSRDICQRGTSLTIQCQVDSQVTMMFWYRQQPGQSLTLIATANQGSEATYESGFVIDKFPISRPNLTFSTLTVSNMSPEDSSIYLCSVLGQRWGPNEKLFFGSGTQLSVL.

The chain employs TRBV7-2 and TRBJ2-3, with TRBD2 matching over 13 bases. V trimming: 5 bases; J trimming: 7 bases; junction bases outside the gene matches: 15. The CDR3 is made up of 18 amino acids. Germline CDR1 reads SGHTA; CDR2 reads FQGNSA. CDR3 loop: CASSGRLAGGWRSNTQYF. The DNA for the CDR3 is TGTGCCAGCAGCGGGCGACTAGCGGGGGGCTGGCGCTCGAATACGCAGTATTTT.

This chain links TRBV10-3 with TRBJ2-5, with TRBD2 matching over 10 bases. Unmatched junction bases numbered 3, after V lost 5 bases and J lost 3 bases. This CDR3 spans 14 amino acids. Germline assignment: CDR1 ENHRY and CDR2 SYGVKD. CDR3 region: CAISISGGEETQYF. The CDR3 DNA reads TGTGCCATCAGTATAAGCGGGGGGGAAGAGACCCAGTACTTC.

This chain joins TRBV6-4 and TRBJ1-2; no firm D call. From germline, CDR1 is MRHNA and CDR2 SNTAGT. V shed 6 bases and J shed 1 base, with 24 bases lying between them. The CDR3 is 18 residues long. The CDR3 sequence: CASRLSRAPSQLNYGYTF. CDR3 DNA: TGTGCCAGCAGGCTGAGCCGAGCCCCATCACAACTTAACTATGGCTACACCTTC.

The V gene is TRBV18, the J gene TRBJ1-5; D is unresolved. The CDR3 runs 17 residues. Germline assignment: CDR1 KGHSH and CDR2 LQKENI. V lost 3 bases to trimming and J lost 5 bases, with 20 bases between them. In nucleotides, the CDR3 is TGTGCCAGCTCACCTCCCCCGGATATGTTTAGGGATCAGCCCCAGCATTTT. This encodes CASSPPPDMFRDQPQHF.

CDR3 sequence reads: CASSPRQGRQAFF. CDR3 DNA: TGTGCCAGCTCACCACGGCAGGGGCGGCAAGCTTTCTTT. This sequence joins TRBV18 and TRBJ1-1; D is perhaps TRBD1 (6 bases). The CDR3 contains 13 residues. The germline gives CDR1 KGHSH, CDR2 LQKENI. Trimming cost V 1 base and J 9 bases, with 12 bases left between them.

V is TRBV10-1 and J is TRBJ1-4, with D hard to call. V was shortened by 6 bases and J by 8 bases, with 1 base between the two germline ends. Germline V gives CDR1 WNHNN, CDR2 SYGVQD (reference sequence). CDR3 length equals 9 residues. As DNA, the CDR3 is TGCGCCAGCAGCGAAAAACTGTTTTTT. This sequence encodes CASSEKLFF.

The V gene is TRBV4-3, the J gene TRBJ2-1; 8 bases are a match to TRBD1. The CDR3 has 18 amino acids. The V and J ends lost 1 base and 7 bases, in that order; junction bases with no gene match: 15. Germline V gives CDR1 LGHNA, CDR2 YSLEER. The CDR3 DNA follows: TGCGCCAGCAGCCAAGTTGCGGACAGGGACTCGTGGCTTAATGAGCAGTTCTTC. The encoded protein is CASSQVADRDSWLNEQFF.

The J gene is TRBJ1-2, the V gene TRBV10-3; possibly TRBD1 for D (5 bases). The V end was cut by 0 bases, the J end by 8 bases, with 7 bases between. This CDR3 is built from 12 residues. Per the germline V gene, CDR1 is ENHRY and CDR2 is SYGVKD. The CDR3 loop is CAISESGDGYTF. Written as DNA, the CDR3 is TGTGCCATCAGTGAGTCGGGGGACGGCTACACCTTC.

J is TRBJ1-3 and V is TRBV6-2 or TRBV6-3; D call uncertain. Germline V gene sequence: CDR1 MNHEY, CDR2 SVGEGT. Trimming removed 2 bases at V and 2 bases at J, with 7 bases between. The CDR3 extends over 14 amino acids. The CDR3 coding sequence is TGTGCCAGCAGTTACCTGGAAACTGGAAACACCATATATTTT. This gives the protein CASSYLETGNTIYF.

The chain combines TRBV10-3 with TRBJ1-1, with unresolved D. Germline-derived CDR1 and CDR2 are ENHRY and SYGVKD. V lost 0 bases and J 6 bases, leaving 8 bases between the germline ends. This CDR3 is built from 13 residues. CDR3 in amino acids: CAISESNGPEAFF. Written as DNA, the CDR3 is TGTGCCATCAGTGAGTCGAATGGTCCTGAAGCTTTCTTT.

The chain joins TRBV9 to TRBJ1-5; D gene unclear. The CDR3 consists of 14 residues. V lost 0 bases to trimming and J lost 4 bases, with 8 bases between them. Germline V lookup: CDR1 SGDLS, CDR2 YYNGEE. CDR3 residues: CASSVDWRNQPQHF. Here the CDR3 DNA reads TGTGCCAGCAGCGTAGACTGGAGAAATCAGCCCCAGCATTTT.

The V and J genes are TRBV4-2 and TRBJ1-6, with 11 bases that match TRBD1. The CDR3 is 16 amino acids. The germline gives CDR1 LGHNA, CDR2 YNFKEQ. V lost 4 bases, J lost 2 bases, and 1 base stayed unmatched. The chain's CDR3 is CASSPGQGAYNSPLHF. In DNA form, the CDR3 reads TGTGCCAGCAGCCCGGGACAGGGGGCCTATAATTCACCCCTCCACTTT.

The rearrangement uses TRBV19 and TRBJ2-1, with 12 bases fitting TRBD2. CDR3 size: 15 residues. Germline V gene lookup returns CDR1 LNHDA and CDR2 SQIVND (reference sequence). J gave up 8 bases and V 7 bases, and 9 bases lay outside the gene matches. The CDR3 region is CASTSSGGALDEQFF. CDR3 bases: TGTGCCAGTACGTCTAGCGGGGGGGCTCTCGATGAGCAGTTCTTC.

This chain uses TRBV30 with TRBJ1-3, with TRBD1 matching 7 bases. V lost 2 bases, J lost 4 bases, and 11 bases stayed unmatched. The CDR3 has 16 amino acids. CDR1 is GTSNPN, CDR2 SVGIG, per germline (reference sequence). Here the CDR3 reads CAWSYAGQFLGNTIYF. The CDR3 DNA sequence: TGTGCCTGGAGTTACGCGGGACAGTTTCTAGGAAACACCATATATTTT.